These T cell receptor beta chains were read from a single sample in a study of blood T cell repertoires in COVID-19. Repertoires were generated with immunoSEQ multiplex PCR, while TCRdb's copy carries only in-frame clones and drops some. The sample has about 180,000 clones, roughly 82% seen once. The sample taken for sequencing was PBMCs or T cells enriched from blood (not recorded which). Source of these receptors: a woman in her twenties or thirties who had recovered from COVID-19. CDR3s leave out the opening cysteine and the closing phenylalanine or tryptophan.

>TRBJ2-7|TRBV28
ASSRLAGGPSYEQY
>TRBJ2-7|TRBV5-1
ASSFLWTGIYEQY
>TRBJ2-5|TRBV19
ASSIGTQQETQY
>TRBJ1-1|TRBV3-1/TRBV3-2
ASSRVTGAEANTEAF
>TRBJ2-5|TRBV24-1
ATADRSIRETQY
>TRBJ1-2|TRBV9
ASSAGQGAIYGYT
>TRBJ2-2|TRBV27
ASSRPRQGRGTGELF
>TRBJ1-1|TRBV28
ASSLGQGNTEAF
>TRBJ2-1|TRBV3-1/TRBV3-2
ASSQVINEQF
>TRBJ2-1|TRBV23-1
ASSYYRLSYNEQF
>TRBJ2-1|TRBV28
ASSFDQREVNEQF
>TRBJ2-7|TRBV5-1
ASSPRTGPGYEQY
>TRBJ1-1|TRBV19
ASSRGENTEAF
>TRBJ2-7|TRBV11-2
ASSNQTVAYEQY
>TRBJ1-4|TRBV19
ASSTIGTSNEKLF
>TRBJ2-1|TRBV2
ASSEVSVLAGNEQF
>TRBJ2-1|TRBV3-1/TRBV3-2
ASSQAPGNEQF
>TRBJ1-2|TRBV28
ASSLGAVYGYT
>TRBJ1-3|TRBV13
ASSPHRGRDSGNTIY
>TRBJ2-7|TRBV6-5
ASRQQGYEQY
>TRBJ1-4|TRBV7-7
ASSSNRLYGTADNEKLF
>TRBJ2-5|TRBV24-1
ATSDSALAGRETQY
>TRBJ2-5|TRBV19
ASSISGIQETQY
>TRBJ1-1|TRBV5-1
ASSLSNSRAHAEAF
>TRBJ1-2|TRBV27
ASRPGTSNYGYT
>TRBJ2-3|TRBV7-9
ASRFYGTDTQY
>TRBJ2-1|TRBV4-1
ASSRGQGRDEQF
>TRBJ2-1|TRBV7-2
ASSPTGDEQF
>TRBJ1-1|TRBV27
ASSAYRGRNPEAF
>TRBJ2-7|TRBV3-1/TRBV3-2
ASSQASGRYSYEQY
>TRBJ2-4|TRBV6-1
ASSERLWRRLAKNIQY